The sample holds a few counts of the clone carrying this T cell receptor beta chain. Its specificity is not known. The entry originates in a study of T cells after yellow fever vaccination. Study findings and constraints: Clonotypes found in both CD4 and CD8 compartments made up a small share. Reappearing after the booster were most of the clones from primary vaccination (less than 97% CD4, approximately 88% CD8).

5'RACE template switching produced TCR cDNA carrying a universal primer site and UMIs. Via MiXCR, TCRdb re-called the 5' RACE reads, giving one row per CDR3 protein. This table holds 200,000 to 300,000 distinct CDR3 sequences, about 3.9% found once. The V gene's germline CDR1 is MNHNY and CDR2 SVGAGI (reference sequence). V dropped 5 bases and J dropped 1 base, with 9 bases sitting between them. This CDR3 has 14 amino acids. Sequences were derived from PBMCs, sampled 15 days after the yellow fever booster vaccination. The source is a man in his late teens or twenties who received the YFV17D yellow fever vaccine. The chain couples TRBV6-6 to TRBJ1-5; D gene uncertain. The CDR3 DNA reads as TGTGCCAGCAGTGTGGTGGGAAGCAATCAGCCCCAGCATTTT. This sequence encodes CASSVVGSNQPQHF.